The 4 T cell receptor beta chains given below trace back to one sample, sequenced in a study of cytomegalovirus exposure and HLA in healthy donors. In the PCR, 60 Vbeta and 13 Jbeta primers were used. Only in-frame clones appear in the TCRdb table, and some are missing; sequencing was by immunoSEQ multiplex PCR. The table has more than 90,000 clones, 65% to 85% seen once. Material for sequencing was PBMCs. The receptor source for this set is a man aged 45-65 years in good health and CMV-seropositive.

The sample holds many counts of this clone. V and J are TRBV4-3 and TRBJ2-2; D is possibly TRBD1 (5 bases). Germline V CDR1 and CDR2: LGHNA, YSLEER. V lost 1 base and J 7 bases, leaving 16 bases between the germline ends. This CDR3 is 16 amino acids long. The CDR3 DNA follows: TGCGCCAGCAGCCAAGGTGTCGGGCCACAGGACGGGGAGCTGTTTTTT. This translates into CASSQGVGPQDGELFF.

The V and J genes are TRBV27 and TRBJ2-1, with D possibly TRBD2 on 6 matching bases. The CDR3 length is 12 residues. V was clipped by 2 bases and J by 10 bases, with 9 bases between them. Germline assignment: CDR1 MNHEY and CDR2 SMNVEV (reference sequence). CDR3 in amino acids: CASSLLAGEQFF. Written as DNA, the CDR3 is TGTGCCAGCAGTTTACTGGCGGGGGAGCAGTTCTTC.

This clone was seen more than once but under ten times. The genes are TRBV15 and TRBJ2-3; D gene ambiguous. The V end was cut by 2 bases, the J end by 6 bases, with 9 bases between. Germline CDR1 LNHNV, CDR2 YYDKDF (reference sequence). The CDR3 contains 13 residues. The DNA for the CDR3 is TGTGCCACCAGCAGACCACCCGGGGATACGCAGTATTTT. This translates into CATSRPPGDTQYF.

This chain uses TRBV9 with TRBJ2-7; D is possibly TRBD1 (5 bases). Trimming shortened V by 2 bases and J by 2 bases, and 14 bases separated the two germline ends. CDR3 length equals 15 residues. The V gene's germline CDR1 is SGDLS and CDR2 YYNGEE. The CDR3 DNA sequence: TGTGCCAGCAGCGTTACCTGGGGCAGCACCTACGAGCAGTACTTC. Translated: CASSVTWGSTYEQYF.